The rows below give T cell receptor beta chains drawn from one sample of a study of graft-versus-host responses after intestinal transplantation. Their cognate antigens are unknown. Some clones are missing from TCRdb's copy, which holds only in-frame ones; the method was immunoSEQ multiplex PCR. In the table there are around 120,000 clones, 75% to 95% of which are singletons. The material sequenced was unstimulated CD4+ T cells sorted from spleen or lymph node cells, taken before intestinal transplant. The receptors originated from a human donor who received an intestinal transplant. CDR3s include the opening cysteine and the closing phenylalanine or tryptophan. The order of the fields is D gene, J gene, V gene, clone size, CDR3 protein, CDR3 DNA. A D gene is named only where the DNA matches it firmly. Clone size, where shown, is once, few, many, or a class for clones that have expanded.

TRBD1 TRBJ2-1 TRBV6-5 NA CASGRWTGGEQFF TGTGCCAGCGGCCGTTGGACAGGCGGTGAGCAGTTCTTC
TRBD2 TRBJ2-3 TRBV5-1 NA CASSLDSGGSTDTQYF TGCGCCAGCAGCTTGGATAGCGGGGGGAGCACAGATACGCAGTATTTT
NA TRBJ1-5 TRBV30 few CAWSVGRSVYSNQPQHF TGTGCCTGGAGTGTAGGGAGGTCCGTTTATAGCAATCAGCCCCAGCATTTT
NA TRBJ2-6 TRBV5-1 NA CASSLAVGGSGANVLTF TGCGCCAGCAGCTTGGCCGTGGGGGGCTCTGGGGCCAACGTCCTGACTTTC
TRBD2 TRBJ2-1 TRBV28 once CASSLFLRELSRSYNEQFF TGTGCCAGCAGTTTATTCTTGCGGGAGCTTTCCCGCTCCTACAATGAGCAGTTCTTC
NA TRBJ2-2 TRBV5-6 few CASSLMRAGTGELFF TGTGCCAGCAGCCTGATGAGGGCCGGAACCGGGGAGCTGTTTTTT
TRBD2 TRBJ2-1 TRBV4-2 NA CASSQGALAGGHEQFF TGTGCCAGCAGCCAAGGGGCACTAGCGGGAGGACATGAGCAGTTCTTC
NA TRBJ2-3 TRBV6-6 NA CASSWQGGGTDTQYF TGTGCCAGCAGTTGGCAGGGAGGCGGCACAGATACGCAGTATTTT
NA TRBJ1-1 TRBV10-1 NA CASSEYSYTEAFF TGCGCCAGCAGTGAGTACTCGTACACTGAAGCTTTCTTT
NA TRBJ2-7 TRBV14 NA CASSQGGRFSYEQYF TGTGCCAGCAGCCAGGGGGGGCGGTTCTCCTACGAGCAGTACTTC
NA TRBJ1-5 TRBV6-5 NA CASSYRTGYQPQHF TGTGCCAGCAGTTACCGTACAGGGTATCAGCCCCAGCATTTT
NA TRBJ2-1 TRBV5-4 NA CASSLLRSPLRGSYNEQFF TGTGCCAGCAGCTTGTTGCGTTCACCCCTCCGGGGCTCCTACAATGAGCAGTTCTTC
TRBD2 TRBJ2-1 TRBV27 NA CASSFLAGGSYNEQFF TGTGCCAGCAGTTTCCTAGCGGGGGGTTCCTACAATGAGCAGTTCTTC
TRBD1 TRBJ2-3 TRBV30 few CASDPGQNTDTQYF TGTGCCTCAGATCCGGGACAGAACACAGATACGCAGTATTTT
NA TRBJ1-2 TRBV6-6 NA CASSYTSQGVGYTF TGTGCCAGCAGTTACACAAGTCAGGGTGTTGGCTACACCTTC
TRBD1 TRBJ1-5 TRBV28 NA CASSPSDRGGQPQHF TGTGCCAGCAGCCCTAGCGACAGGGGCGGTCAGCCCCAGCATTTT
TRBD1 TRBJ1-1 TRBV5-1 NA CASSFKGGGLNTEAFF TGCGCCAGCAGCTTCAAAGGGGGCGGCTTGAACACTGAAGCTTTCTTT
NA TRBJ1-4 TRBV23-1 NA CASTREEKLFF TGCGCCAGCACCAGGGAAGAAAAACTGTTTTTT
TRBD1 TRBJ1-2 TRBV5-4 few CASKAATGTGGGYGYTF TGTGCCAGCAAAGCGGCTACCGGGACAGGGGGTGGCTATGGCTACACCTTC
TRBD2 TRBJ2-3 TRBV7-8 NA CASSSLAGVGTDTQYF TGTGCCAGCAGCTCCCTAGCGGGGGTCGGCACAGATACGCAGTATTTT
TRBD1 TRBJ1-1 TRBV5-5 NA CASSLSDRVNTEAFF TGTGCCAGCAGCTTATCCGACAGGGTGAACACTGAAGCTTTCTTT
NA TRBJ1-5 TRBV19 few CAVRGVFNQPQHF TGTGCCGTCCGGGGGGTCTTCAATCAGCCCCAGCATTTT
TRBD2 TRBJ2-5 TRBV10-3 NA CAIKGGGGTETQYF TGTGCCATCAAAGGCGGGGGAGGTACCGAGACCCAGTACTTC
NA TRBJ2-1 TRBV30 NA CAWSPQLSSYNEQFF TGTGCCTGGAGTCCTCAACTAAGCTCCTACAATGAGCAGTTCTTC
NA TRBJ2-2 TRBV6-1 NA CASSSSHTGELFF TGTGCCAGCAGTTCTAGCCACACCGGGGAGCTGTTTTTT
TRBD1 TRBJ1-4 TRBV7-9 NA CASSLARAGGEKLFF TGTGCCAGCAGCTTAGCGCGGGCAGGGGGCGAAAAACTGTTTTTT
NA TRBJ1-6 TRBV2 few CASSEAGVGRGSPLHF TGTGCCAGCAGCGAAGCAGGCGTAGGACGGGGTTCACCCCTCCACTTT
NA TRBJ2-3 TRBV4-1 NA CASSLSFNVGRRSTDTQYF TGCGCCAGCAGCCTAAGTTTCAATGTTGGCCGCAGAAGCACAGATACGCAGTATTTT
NA TRBJ2-7 TRBV18 NA CASSPIPSLEQYF TGTGCCAGCTCACCAATCCCCTCTCTCGAGCAGTACTTC